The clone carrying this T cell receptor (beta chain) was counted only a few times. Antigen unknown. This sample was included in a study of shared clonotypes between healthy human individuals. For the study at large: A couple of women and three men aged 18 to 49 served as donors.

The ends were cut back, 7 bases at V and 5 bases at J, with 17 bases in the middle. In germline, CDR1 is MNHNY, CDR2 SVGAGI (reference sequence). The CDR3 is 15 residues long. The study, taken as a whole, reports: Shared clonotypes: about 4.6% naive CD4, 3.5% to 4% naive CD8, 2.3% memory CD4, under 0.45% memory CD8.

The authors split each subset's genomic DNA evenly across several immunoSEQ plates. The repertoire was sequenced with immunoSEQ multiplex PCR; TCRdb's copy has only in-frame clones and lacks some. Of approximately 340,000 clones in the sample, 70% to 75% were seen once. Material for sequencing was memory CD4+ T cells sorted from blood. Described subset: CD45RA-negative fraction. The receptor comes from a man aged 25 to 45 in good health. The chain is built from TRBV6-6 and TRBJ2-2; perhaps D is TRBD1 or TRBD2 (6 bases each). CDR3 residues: CASTNGGFKTGELFF. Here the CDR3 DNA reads TGTGCCAGCACTAACGGGGGCTTCAAAACCGGGGAGCTGTTTTTT.